This T cell receptor (beta chain) originates from a study of STAT5B mutations in CD4+ large granular lymphocyte leukemia. Overall study findings and caveats: No patients shared main leukemic clonotypes, though less than 30% appeared at low frequency elsewhere.

With respect to this clone: The antigen is not known.

Clones were sequenced by immunoSEQ multiplex PCR, and TCRdb holds only the in-frame ones, with some missing. Of some 34,000 clones listed, about 76% are singletons. The clonotype comes from a human donor in good health. The sequencing input was CD4+ T cells from blood buffy coats.

CDR3 sequence: CAWGGTVRLGELFF. CDR3 DNA sequence: TGTGCCTGGGGAGGGACAGTCAGACTCGGGGAGCTGTTTTTT. The chain has TRBV30 and TRBJ2-2, with TRBD1 as a possible D gene (7 bases). Trimming pared 5 bases from V and 7 bases from J, leaving 17 bases between. Germline CDR1 and CDR2: GTSNPN and SVGIG (reference sequence). The CDR3 loop spans 14 amino acids.